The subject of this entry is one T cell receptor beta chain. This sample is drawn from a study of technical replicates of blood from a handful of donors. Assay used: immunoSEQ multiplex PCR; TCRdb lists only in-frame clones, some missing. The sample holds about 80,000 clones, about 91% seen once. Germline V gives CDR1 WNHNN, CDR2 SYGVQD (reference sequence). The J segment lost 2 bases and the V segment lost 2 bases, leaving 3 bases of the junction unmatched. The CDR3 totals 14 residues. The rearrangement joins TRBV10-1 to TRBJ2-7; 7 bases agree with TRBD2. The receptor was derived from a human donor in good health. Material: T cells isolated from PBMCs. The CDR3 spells CASSETAGAYEQYF. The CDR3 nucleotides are TGCGCCAGCAGTGAGACGGCGGGGGCCTACGAGCAGTACTTC.